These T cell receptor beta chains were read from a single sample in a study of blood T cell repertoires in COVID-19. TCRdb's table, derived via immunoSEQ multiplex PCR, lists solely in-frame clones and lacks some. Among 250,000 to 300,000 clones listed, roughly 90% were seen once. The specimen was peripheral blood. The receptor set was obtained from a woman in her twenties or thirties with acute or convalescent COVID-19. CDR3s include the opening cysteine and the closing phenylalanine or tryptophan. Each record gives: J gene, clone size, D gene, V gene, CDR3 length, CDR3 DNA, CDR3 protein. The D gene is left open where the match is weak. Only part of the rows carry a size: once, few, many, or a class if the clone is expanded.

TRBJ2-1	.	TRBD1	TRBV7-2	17	TGTGCCAGCAGCTACAGGCTCCGGGACAGGGTCTACAATGAGCAGTTCTTC	CASSYRLRDRVYNEQFF
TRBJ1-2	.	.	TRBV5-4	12	TGTGCCAGCACGGACACTAACTATGGCTACACCTTC	CASTDTNYGYTF
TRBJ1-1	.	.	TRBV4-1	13	TGCGCCAGCAGCCAAGAGGGGGGCACTGAAGCTTTCTTT	CASSQEGGTEAFF
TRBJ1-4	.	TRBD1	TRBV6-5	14	TGTGCCAGCAGCCCCGGGACAGGGTATGAAAAACTGTTTTTT	CASSPGTGYEKLFF
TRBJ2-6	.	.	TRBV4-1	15	TGCGCCAGCAGCCAAGGAGCGTCTGGGGCCAACGTCCTGACTTTC	CASSQGASGANVLTF
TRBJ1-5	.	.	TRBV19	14	TGTGCCAGTACCCCGGGAGTCCGAAATCAGCCCCAGCATTTT	CASTPGVRNQPQHF
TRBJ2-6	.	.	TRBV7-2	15	TGTGCCAGCAATAGGGGAGGAGCTGGGGCCAACGTCCTGACTTTC	CASNRGGAGANVLTF
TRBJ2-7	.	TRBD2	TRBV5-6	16	TGTGCCAGCAGCGAAATGACTAGCGGGACGACCTACGAGCAGTACTTC	CASSEMTSGTTYEQYF
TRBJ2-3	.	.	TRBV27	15	TGTGCCAGCAGTTTATCCCGGGGGATCACAGATACGCAGTATTTT	CASSLSRGITDTQYF
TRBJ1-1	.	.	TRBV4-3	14	TGCGCCAGCAGCCAACAGGGGCAGAACACTGAAGCTTTCTTT	CASSQQGQNTEAFF
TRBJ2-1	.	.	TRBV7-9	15	TGTGCCAGCAGCAAAAAGGAGGCGGCCTACAATGAGCAGTTCTTC	CASSKKEAAYNEQFF
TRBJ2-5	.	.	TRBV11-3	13	TGTGCCAGCAGCGTCAGGGTTTGGGAGACCCAGTACTTC	CASSVRVWETQYF
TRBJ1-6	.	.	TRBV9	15	TGTGCCAGCAGCTCTACTCAGGGGACCAATTCACCCCTCCACTTT	CASSSTQGTNSPLHF
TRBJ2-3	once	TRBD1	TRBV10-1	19	TGCGCCAGCAGTGTTCTTGGACAGGACCAACTTCCTAGCACAGATACGCAGTATTTT	CASSVLGQDQLPSTDTQYF
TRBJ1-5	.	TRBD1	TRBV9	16	TGTGCCAGCAGCCCCCAGGACAGGGCCCTCAATCAGCCCCAGCATTTT	CASSPQDRALNQPQHF
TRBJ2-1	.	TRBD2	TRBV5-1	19	TGCGCCAGCAGCTCAGGACTAGCGGGAGTAATAAAGTCCTACAATGAGCAGTTCTTC	CASSSGLAGVIKSYNEQFF
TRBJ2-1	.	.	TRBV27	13	TGTGCCAGCAGACGAGTAGACTACAATGAGCAGTTCTTC	CASRRVDYNEQFF
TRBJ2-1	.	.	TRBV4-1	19	TGCGCCAGCAGCCAAGATAGAGTGGCCTCAGCGACCTCCTACAATGAGCAGTTCTTC	CASSQDRVASATSYNEQFF
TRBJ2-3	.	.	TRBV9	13	TGTGCCAGCAGCGAAAGAGGTCCAGATACGCAGTATTTT	CASSERGPDTQYF
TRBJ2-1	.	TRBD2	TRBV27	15	TGTGCCAGCAGTTCGGAGCGGGAGTTAGACAATGAGCAGTTCTTC	CASSSERELDNEQFF
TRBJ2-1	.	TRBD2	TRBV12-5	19	TGTGCTAGTGCCTACGGGCTCCCAAGGAGCGGGAGCTCCTACAATGAGCAGTTCTTC	CASAYGLPRSGSSYNEQFF
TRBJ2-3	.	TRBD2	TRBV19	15	TGTGCCAGTTCCCAACTAGCGGGAGTGGCAGATACGCAGTATTTT	CASSQLAGVADTQYF
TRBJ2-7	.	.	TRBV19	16	TGTGCCAGTAGTTCGATGCCCTCGGGACATTACTACGAGCAGTACTTC	CASSSMPSGHYYEQYF
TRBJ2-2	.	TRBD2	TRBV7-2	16	TGTGCCAGCAGCTCCGTAGCGGGACAAATCACCGGGGAGCTGTTTTTT	CASSSVAGQITGELFF
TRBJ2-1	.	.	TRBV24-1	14	TGTGCCACCAGTGGCTCGGGAGAGGGGAGTGAGCAGTTCTTC	CATSGSGEGSEQFF
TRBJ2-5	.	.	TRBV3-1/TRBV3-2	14	TGTGCCAGCAGCCAAGTTATCTCTCGGGAGACCCAGTACTTC	CASSQVISRETQYF
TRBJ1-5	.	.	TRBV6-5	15	TGTGCCAGCAGCCCGGTATTGAGGCAGGGCCAGCCCCAGCATTTT	CASSPVLRQGQPQHF
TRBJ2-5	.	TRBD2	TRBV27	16	TGTGCCAGCAGCCCGCCGGGACTAGCGGGCCAAGAGACCCAGTACTTC	CASSPPGLAGQETQYF
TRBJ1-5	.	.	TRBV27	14	TGTGCCAGCGCGGCGGGAGGTTACAATCAGCCCCAGCATTTT	CASAAGGYNQPQHF
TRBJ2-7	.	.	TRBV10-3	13	TGTGCCATCAGTGAAACCCCGAGGGACGAGCAGTACTTC	CAISETPRDEQYF
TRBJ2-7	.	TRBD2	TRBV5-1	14	TGCGCCAGCAGCTTAGGCCTAGCGGGGTTGCAGCAGTACTTC	CASSLGLAGLQQYF
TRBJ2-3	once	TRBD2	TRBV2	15	TGTGCCAGCAAACCTAGCGGGAGTCGGACAGATACGCAGTATTTT	CASKPSGSRTDTQYF
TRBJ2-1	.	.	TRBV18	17	TGTGCCAGCTCACGCGGCGTGTCGGCGGAACTTTACAATGAGCAGTTCTTC	CASSRGVSAELYNEQFF
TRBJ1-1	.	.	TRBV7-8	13	TGTGCCAGCAGCCCCGCACTCGCGGGTGTCGCTTTCTTT	CASSPALAGVAFF
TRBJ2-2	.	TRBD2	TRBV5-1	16	TGCGCCAGCAGATTACTAGCGGACGCCGCCACCGGGGAGCTGTTTTTT	CASRLLADAATGELFF
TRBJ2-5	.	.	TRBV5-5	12	TGTGCCAGCAGCCATCTGAGAGAGACCCAGTACTTC	CASSHLRETQYF
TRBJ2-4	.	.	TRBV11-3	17	TGTGCCAGCAGCTTAGATCTGGGCGGGACTGCTAAAACCATTCAGTACTTC	CASSLDLGGTAKTIQYF
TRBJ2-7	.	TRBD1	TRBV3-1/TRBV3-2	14	TGTGCCAGCAGCTCCGGGACAGGATCCTACGAGCAGTACTTC	CASSSGTGSYEQYF
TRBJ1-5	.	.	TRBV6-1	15	TGTGCCAGCAGTGAAGCGGGTGGAGGGACTCAGCCCCAGCATTTT	CASSEAGGGTQPQHF
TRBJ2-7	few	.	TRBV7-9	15	TGTGCCAGCAGCGAAGGAGGGACGAGCTCCTACGAGCAGTACTTC	CASSEGGTSSYEQYF
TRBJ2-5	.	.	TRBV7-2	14	TGTGCCAGCAGCTTCTTACAGCGGCAAGAGACCCAGTACTTC	CASSFLQRQETQYF
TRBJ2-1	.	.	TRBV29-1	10	TGCAGCGTTGGAACAAATGAGCAGTTCTTC	CSVGTNEQFF
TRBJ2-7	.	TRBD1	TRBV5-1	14	TGCGCCAGCAGCTTTCCGGGACAGGTCTACGAGCAGTACTTC	CASSFPGQVYEQYF
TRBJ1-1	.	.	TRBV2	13	TGTGCCAGCAGTGACGAGGAAAACACTGAAGCTTTCTTT	CASSDEENTEAFF
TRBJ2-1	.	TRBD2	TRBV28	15	TGTGCCAGCAGTCCCTCGGGCGGGAGGTCGGTGGAGCAGTTCTTC	CASSPSGGRSVEQFF
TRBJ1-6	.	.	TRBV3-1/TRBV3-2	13	TGTGCCAGCAGCCAAGACCTAGGATCACCCCTCCACTTT	CASSQDLGSPLHF
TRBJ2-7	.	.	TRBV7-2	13	TGTGCCAGCAGGCGGGGGCCCTCCTACGAGCAGTACTTC	CASRRGPSYEQYF
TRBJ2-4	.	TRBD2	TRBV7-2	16	TGTGCCAGCAGCTTAAGCCTAGCGGGAGCCAAAAACATTCAGTACTTC	CASSLSLAGAKNIQYF
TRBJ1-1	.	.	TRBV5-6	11	TGTGCCAGCAGCTTGGGCGTGGAAGCTTTCTTT	CASSLGVEAFF
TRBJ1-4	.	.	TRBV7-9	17	TGTGCCAGCAGCTCGCCCTTATTACTTGCAACTAATGAAAAACTGTTTTTT	CASSSPLLLATNEKLFF
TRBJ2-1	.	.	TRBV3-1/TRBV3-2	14	TGTGCCAGCAGCCAAGACTGGGCAGGGCCAAAGCAGTTCTTC	CASSQDWAGPKQFF
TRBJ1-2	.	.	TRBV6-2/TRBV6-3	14	TGTGCCAGCACCCCAATTGCGGCCTTGGAGGGCTACACCTTC	CASTPIAALEGYTF
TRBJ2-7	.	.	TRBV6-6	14	TGTGCCAGCAGTTACTCGAAACTACTTCACGAGCAGTACTTC	CASSYSKLLHEQYF
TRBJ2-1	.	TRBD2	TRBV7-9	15	TGTGCCAGCAGCCCACCAGCGGGGTCTTACAATGAGCAGTTCTTC	CASSPPAGSYNEQFF
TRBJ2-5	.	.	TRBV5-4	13	TGTGCCAGCAGCTTTGACTTACAAGAGACCCAGTACTTC	CASSFDLQETQYF
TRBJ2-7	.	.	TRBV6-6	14	TGTGCCAGCAGTCCCCCTCTAGGTTCCTACGAGCAGTACTTC	CASSPPLGSYEQYF
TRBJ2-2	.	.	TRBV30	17	TGTGCCTGGATCAAACATCCTCGAGGCTCGAACACCGGGGAGCTGTTTTTT	CAWIKHPRGSNTGELFF
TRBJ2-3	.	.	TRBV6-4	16	TGTGCCAGCAGTGATTTTGGGTCCTCGGGTCCAGATACGCAGTATTTT	CASSDFGSSGPDTQYF
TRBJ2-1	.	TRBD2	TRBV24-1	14	TGTGCCACCAGTGGTCTTAGCGGGAGTAATGAGCAGTTCTTC	CATSGLSGSNEQFF